The T cell receptor (beta chain) under discussion was sequenced for a study of T-cell reconstitution after alpha-beta-depleted transplantation in children. Study-wide points: About two months after transplant, alpha-beta T cells reportedly came from several hundred expanded graft clones. Newly produced T cells mostly accounted for T-cell counts and diversity one year post-transplant. The study traced high day-60 TCRbeta diversity in some patients to surviving recipient T cells and thymic progenitors.

A TCRbeta library incorporating unique molecular identifiers was prepared. TCRdb analysed the PCR reads with MiXCR anew, one entry per CDR3 protein. Among approximately 110,000 distinct CDR3 sequences listed, more than 20% were seen once. This clonotype was detected only a few times. As yet, its antigen is unknown. Germline V CDR1 and CDR2: SGHVS, FQNEAQ. This CDR3 has 14 residues. Trimming shortened V by 2 bases and J by 2 bases, and 10 bases separated the two germline ends. This sample comprised PBMCs, mostly from graft donor cells, obtained 180 days after TCRalphabeta/CD19-depleted stem cell transplant. The clonotype was recovered from a male patient aged 2-15 years who had a stem cell transplant for chronic granulomatous disease, so the T cells may come from the graft donor. J is TRBJ2-7 and V is TRBV7-8; D could derive from TRBD1 or TRBD2 (5 bases each). CDR3 sequence: CASSLSQGPYEQYF. The DNA for the CDR3 is TGTGCCAGCAGCTTATCGCAGGGACCCTACGAGCAGTACTTC.